The sequence of this T cell receptor (beta chain) was determined in a study of blood T cell repertoires in COVID-19. Study summary: Both acute and convalescent COVID-19 samples were obtained from the United States, Italy and Spain. T cells, B-cell-depleted T cells, or PBMCs supplied cDNA or gDNA.

Authors' processing steps: For nucleated cells, counts were estimated from reference gene primer amplification. Using immunoSEQ multiplex PCR, the repertoire was profiled, and TCRdb retains in-frame clones only, with some absent. Clonal size and the V and J genes are those of that table, whereas D and trimming came from the DNA. The table shows under 200,000 clones, with roughly 90% occurring only once. Recovery meant two consecutive negative NP/OP PCR tests, professional clearance, or resolved symptoms. The CDR3 totals 17 residues. Germline CDR1 and CDR2: LGHNA and YNFKEQ. V was clipped by 3 bases and J by 5 bases; unmatched bases: 13.

This sequence joins TRBV4-2 and TRBJ2-7, with TRBD1 matching over 10 bases. This clonotype was obtained from a woman between 45 and 60 years old who had recovered from COVID-19. The specimen was PBMCs or T cells enriched from blood (not recorded which). The CDR3 is CASSHAPGTGVGNEQYF. DNA for the CDR3: TGTGCCAGCAGCCACGCGCCCGGGACAGGGGTAGGGAACGAGCAGTACTTC.